These T cell receptor beta chains were read from a single sample in a study of identical twins. In TCRdb, the 5' RACE reads were re-called with MiXCR into one record per CDR3 protein. The sample holds 300,000 to 350,000 distinct CDR3 sequences; 9% to 15% are singletons and the top ten take approximately 7.6%. This sample was shared with a second study, whose subject was yellow fever vaccine responses in identical twins.

The material sequenced was CD8+ T cells sorted from blood. These receptor sequences come from a young woman in good health. Both conserved end residues are part of each CDR3. The order of the fields is CDR3 DNA, CDR3 protein, D gene, J gene, clone size, V gene. A D gene is named only where the DNA matches it firmly. Clone size is given for some rows only: seen once, a few or many times, or a class if the clone is expanded.

CDR3 DNA: TGTGCCAGCAGATCAAGACTAGCGGGGGGGCGAGAGACCCAGTACTTC; CDR3 protein: CASRSRLAGGRETQYF; D gene: TRBD2; J gene: TRBJ2-5; clone size: NA; V gene: TRBV28
CDR3 DNA: TGTGCCAGCAGCCATCTTGGCGAGGCTTGGGATACGCAGTATTTT; CDR3 protein: CASSHLGEAWDTQYF; D gene: NA; J gene: TRBJ2-3; clone size: few; V gene: TRBV3-1
CDR3 DNA: TGTGCCAGCCGCAGGGACACCCCCTACGAGCAGTACTTC; CDR3 protein: CASRRDTPYEQYF; D gene: NA; J gene: TRBJ2-7; clone size: NA; V gene: TRBV7-9
CDR3 DNA: TGTGCCAGCAGCGTAAGGGACGGCACAGATACGCAGTATTTT; CDR3 protein: CASSVRDGTDTQYF; D gene: NA; J gene: TRBJ2-3; clone size: few; V gene: TRBV12-3/TRBV12-4
CDR3 DNA: TGTGCCAGCAGTGAGGGAGGGCAGCCCCAGCATTTT; CDR3 protein: CASSEGGQPQHF; D gene: NA; J gene: TRBJ1-5; clone size: few; V gene: TRBV25-1
CDR3 DNA: TGCAGCGTTGAGCTAGGGGGGAACATTCAGTACTTC; CDR3 protein: CSVELGGNIQYF; D gene: NA; J gene: TRBJ2-4; clone size: many; V gene: TRBV29-1
CDR3 DNA: TGTGCCAGCAGCCAAGAAGGTGTAAGACTTCAGGACCTCGAGCAGTACTTC; CDR3 protein: CASSQEGVRLQDLEQYF; D gene: NA; J gene: TRBJ2-7; clone size: NA; V gene: TRBV3-1
CDR3 DNA: TGCGCCAGCAGCTTGTTTAGCGGGGATGAGCAGTTCTTC; CDR3 protein: CASSLFSGDEQFF; D gene: TRBD2; J gene: TRBJ2-1; clone size: few; V gene: TRBV5-1
CDR3 DNA: TGCGCCAGCAGCCAAGATGGGGCGGGGGGGTCCAAAAACATTCAGTACTTC; CDR3 protein: CASSQDGAGGSKNIQYF; D gene: TRBD2; J gene: TRBJ2-4; clone size: few; V gene: TRBV4-1
CDR3 DNA: TGCGCCAGCAGCGGGCGGTCGTTGGGCACCGGGGAGCTGTTTTTT; CDR3 protein: CASSGRSLGTGELFF; D gene: NA; J gene: TRBJ2-2; clone size: many; V gene: TRBV5-1
CDR3 DNA: TGTGCCAGCAGCTTAGTAGGGGGGGCAACAGGGGGCGAAGGCACTGAAGCTTTCTTT; CDR3 protein: CASSLVGGATGGEGTEAFF; D gene: TRBD1; J gene: TRBJ1-1; clone size: NA; V gene: TRBV11-1
CDR3 DNA: TGCGCCAGCAGCCAAGATTTGACATCGAACACTGAAGCTTTCTTT; CDR3 protein: CASSQDLTSNTEAFF; D gene: NA; J gene: TRBJ1-1; clone size: NA; V gene: TRBV4-1
CDR3 DNA: TGTGCCACCAGTGATTTACGCGGGGACAGGGGGCCGCCTGAGACCCAGTACTTC; CDR3 protein: CATSDLRGDRGPPETQYF; D gene: TRBD1; J gene: TRBJ2-5; clone size: NA; V gene: TRBV24-1
CDR3 DNA: TGCGCCAGCAGCCCGACGGGAGACCCCTCCTACGAGCAGTACTTC; CDR3 protein: CASSPTGDPSYEQYF; D gene: NA; J gene: TRBJ2-7; clone size: few; V gene: TRBV4-1
CDR3 DNA: TGTGCCAGCCTCATCGGGACTACCGGGGGAAACACCATATATTTT; CDR3 protein: CASLIGTTGGNTIYF; D gene: NA; J gene: TRBJ1-3; clone size: few; V gene: TRBV12-3/TRBV12-4
CDR3 DNA: TGTGCCAGCAGTCCGAGTGGGGTCAATGAGCAGTTCTTC; CDR3 protein: CASSPSGVNEQFF; D gene: NA; J gene: TRBJ2-1; clone size: NA; V gene: TRBV12-3/TRBV12-4
CDR3 DNA: TGTGCCACCAGTGATTTGGGACAGGGGATCGGGGAGCTGTTTTTT; CDR3 protein: CATSDLGQGIGELFF; D gene: TRBD1; J gene: TRBJ2-2; clone size: NA; V gene: TRBV24-1
CDR3 DNA: TGCGCCAGCAGCCAAGTCGTCCCGGGACAGGGGGCATTTAACTATGGCTACACCTTC; CDR3 protein: CASSQVVPGQGAFNYGYTF; D gene: TRBD1; J gene: TRBJ1-2; clone size: many; V gene: TRBV4-1
CDR3 DNA: TGCAGTGGTCCCGGGGGGCGGGAGAACAATGAGCAGTTCTTC; CDR3 protein: CSGPGGRENNEQFF; D gene: NA; J gene: TRBJ2-1; clone size: NA; V gene: TRBV20-1
CDR3 DNA: TGTGCCAGCAGCGACGGGGGACGGGGCAATGAGCAGTTCTTC; CDR3 protein: CASSDGGRGNEQFF; D gene: NA; J gene: TRBJ2-1; clone size: few; V gene: TRBV9
CDR3 DNA: TGTGCCAGCAGCATGGGGACAGATACGCAGTATTTT; CDR3 protein: CASSMGTDTQYF; D gene: NA; J gene: TRBJ2-3; clone size: few; V gene: TRBV6-2/TRBV6-3
CDR3 DNA: TGTGCCAGTAGTACCTCAGCGGCACACAATGAGCAGTTCTTC; CDR3 protein: CASSTSAAHNEQFF; D gene: NA; J gene: TRBJ2-1; clone size: NA; V gene: TRBV19
CDR3 DNA: TGTGCCAGCAGTGACTTCCATGAGGGGGAGCTGTTTTTT; CDR3 protein: CASSDFHEGELFF; D gene: NA; J gene: TRBJ2-2; clone size: NA; V gene: TRBV2
CDR3 DNA: TGTGCCAGCAGTTTCGGCGGGGCAAAGCGGGAGACCCAGTACTTC; CDR3 protein: CASSFGGAKRETQYF; D gene: NA; J gene: TRBJ2-5; clone size: NA; V gene: TRBV12-3/TRBV12-4
CDR3 DNA: TGTGCCAGCAGTTTATTGTTCCGGACTAGCTTAGAGACCCAGTACTTC; CDR3 protein: CASSLLFRTSLETQYF; D gene: TRBD2; J gene: TRBJ2-5; clone size: few; V gene: TRBV28
CDR3 DNA: TGTGCCAGCAGCACAGAGGAGGAGGGCAATCAGCCCCAGCATTTT; CDR3 protein: CASSTEEEGNQPQHF; D gene: NA; J gene: TRBJ1-5; clone size: NA; V gene: TRBV7-9
CDR3 DNA: TGTGCCAGCAGTTTCCCTACGCATACCGGGGAGCTGTTTTTT; CDR3 protein: CASSFPTHTGELFF; D gene: NA; J gene: TRBJ2-2; clone size: NA; V gene: TRBV12-3/TRBV12-4
CDR3 DNA: TGCAGCGTTGAAATGGACAGGGGTTTAGGGTACGAGCAGTACTTC; CDR3 protein: CSVEMDRGLGYEQYF; D gene: TRBD1; J gene: TRBJ2-7; clone size: NA; V gene: TRBV29-1
CDR3 DNA: TGTGCCAGCAGCTTAGCCCACATGAAACAGGCGGCAGAGACCCAGTACTTC; CDR3 protein: CASSLAHMKQAAETQYF; D gene: NA; J gene: TRBJ2-5; clone size: few; V gene: TRBV7-9
CDR3 DNA: TGCAGTGCTAGTCTGTTTTGGACGGGGAGCTATGGCTACACCTTC; CDR3 protein: CSASLFWTGSYGYTF; D gene: NA; J gene: TRBJ1-2; clone size: NA; V gene: TRBV20-1
CDR3 DNA: TGCGCCAGCAGCGTAGCGGGAGGGGTCTACAATGAGCAGTTCTTC; CDR3 protein: CASSVAGGVYNEQFF; D gene: TRBD2; J gene: TRBJ2-1; clone size: many; V gene: TRBV9
CDR3 DNA: TGTGCCAGCAGTTCCGGACTTCCGGGGGAGCAGTTCTTC; CDR3 protein: CASSSGLPGEQFF; D gene: NA; J gene: TRBJ2-1; clone size: NA; V gene: TRBV28
CDR3 DNA: TGCAGCGTTGAGCGTAGAGGTGTTATGGAGACCCAGTACTTC; CDR3 protein: CSVERRGVMETQYF; D gene: NA; J gene: TRBJ2-5; clone size: few; V gene: TRBV29-1
CDR3 DNA: TGTGCCAGCAGAGAAGGGGTTGGCTACACCTTC; CDR3 protein: CASREGVGYTF; D gene: NA; J gene: TRBJ1-2; clone size: many; V gene: TRBV12-3/TRBV12-4
CDR3 DNA: TGTGCCAGCAGCTTAGCGGCGATACACAATTCACCCCTCCACTTT; CDR3 protein: CASSLAAIHNSPLHF; D gene: NA; J gene: TRBJ1-6; clone size: NA; V gene: TRBV7-8
CDR3 DNA: TGCAGTGTACGGATTAGCAATCAGCCCCAGCATTTT; CDR3 protein: CSVRISNQPQHF; D gene: NA; J gene: TRBJ1-5; clone size: many; V gene: TRBV20-1
CDR3 DNA: TGTGCCAGCAGCCCCCCCGAGCGGGGGGCGTACAATGAGCAGTTCTTC; CDR3 protein: CASSPPERGAYNEQFF; D gene: TRBD2; J gene: TRBJ2-1; clone size: NA; V gene: TRBV4-2
CDR3 DNA: TGTGCCAGCAGCTTGGTGGGGGGGGCCGTAGGGGAGACCCAGTACTTC; CDR3 protein: CASSLVGGAVGETQYF; D gene: NA; J gene: TRBJ2-5; clone size: few; V gene: TRBV11-2
CDR3 DNA: TGCAGTGCTAGCTCGACGGGTGGACTGTTTTTT; CDR3 protein: CSASSTGGLFF; D gene: NA; J gene: TRBJ1-4; clone size: once; V gene: TRBV20-1
CDR3 DNA: TGTGCCAGCAGTTACTTTCCGAACACCGGGGAGCTGTTTTTT; CDR3 protein: CASSYFPNTGELFF; D gene: NA; J gene: TRBJ2-2; clone size: few; V gene: TRBV6-5
CDR3 DNA: TGCAGTGCCCCAAGCTGGGGAGGCTACAATGAGCAGTTCTTC; CDR3 protein: CSAPSWGGYNEQFF; D gene: NA; J gene: TRBJ2-1; clone size: few; V gene: TRBV20-1
CDR3 DNA: TGTGCCAGCAGCGTAAGACTAGCGGCACAAGAGACCCAGTACTTC; CDR3 protein: CASSVRLAAQETQYF; D gene: TRBD2; J gene: TRBJ2-5; clone size: NA; V gene: TRBV9
CDR3 DNA: TGTGCCACCAGTGACCGAGGACCCGACTCAGTGTACAATGAGCAGTTCTTC; CDR3 protein: CATSDRGPDSVYNEQFF; D gene: NA; J gene: TRBJ2-1; clone size: NA; V gene: TRBV24-1
CDR3 DNA: TGTGCCAGCAGCTTAGTCCGGGACAGGGCTTGGGGGGAAGCTTTCTTT; CDR3 protein: CASSLVRDRAWGEAFF; D gene: TRBD1; J gene: TRBJ1-1; clone size: NA; V gene: TRBV7-8
CDR3 DNA: TGTGCCAGCAGCCCGTGGACAGGGAACACTGAAGCTTTCTTT; CDR3 protein: CASSPWTGNTEAFF; D gene: TRBD1; J gene: TRBJ1-1; clone size: few; V gene: TRBV4-2
CDR3 DNA: TGTGCCAGCAGTTCCCTCGACAGGGACGAATCACCCCTCCACTTT; CDR3 protein: CASSSLDRDESPLHF; D gene: TRBD1; J gene: TRBJ1-6; clone size: NA; V gene: TRBV28
CDR3 DNA: TGTGCCAGCTCCTATAATTCACCCCTCCACTTT; CDR3 protein: CASSYNSPLHF; D gene: NA; J gene: TRBJ1-6; clone size: NA; V gene: TRBV5-6
CDR3 DNA: TGCGCCAGCAGCTTGGTCGGGCCTGAAGCTTTCTTT; CDR3 protein: CASSLVGPEAFF; D gene: NA; J gene: TRBJ1-1; clone size: NA; V gene: TRBV5-1
CDR3 DNA: TGTGCCACCAGCAGAGATCGTGTTACGCAGTATTTT; CDR3 protein: CATSRDRVTQYF; D gene: NA; J gene: TRBJ2-3; clone size: few; V gene: TRBV15
CDR3 DNA: TGCAGTGCTAACGCCGGGGTCGGGACAGGGGTAGGCACAGATACGCAGTATTTT; CDR3 protein: CSANAGVGTGVGTDTQYF; D gene: TRBD1; J gene: TRBJ2-3; clone size: few; V gene: TRBV20-1